The sequence of this T cell receptor beta chain was determined in a study of blood T cell repertoires in COVID-19. TCRdb's table, derived via immunoSEQ multiplex PCR, lists solely in-frame clones and lacks some. The sample lists 350,000 to 450,000 clones, about nine tenths occurring once. Categorization into cohorts depended on clinical history that participants reported. Within the 2 weeks before study entry, each person in the exposed group met a COVID-19 case. The receptor was derived from a woman between 40 and 50 years old who had been exposed to COVID-19. Sequencing input: PBMCs or T cells enriched from blood (not recorded which).

The CDR3 DNA is TGTGCCATCAGTGCCCCGGACAGGGGGCAATATGGCTACACCTTC. It translates to CAISAPDRGQYGYTF. This sequence joins TRBV10-3 and TRBJ1-2; 11 bases line up with TRBD1. Germline values: CDR1 ENHRY, CDR2 SYGVKD. The junction had 6 bases not matched to a gene; V was cut back by 4 bases and J by 5 bases. The CDR3 has 15 amino acids.